This T cell receptor (beta chain) was sequenced during a study of OX40 agonist ivuxolimab in advanced cancers. Study background: From about 23 to 85 years was the age range, with a mean of roughly 64 years, and roughly 83% were male. Antecedent anti-PD-1, anti-PD-L1 or anti-CTLA-4 therapy was permissible, with 40% having received some.

The CDR3 is 12 residues long. Germline loops: CDR1 SGHVS, CDR2 FQNEAQ. Trimming pared 1 base from V and 7 bases from J, leaving 7 bases between. Only in-frame clones appear in the TCRdb table, and some are missing; sequencing was by immunoSEQ multiplex PCR. The sample carries 75,000 to 90,000 clones, about 81% recorded once. Details on this clone: Additional DNA sequences in this sample encode the identical CDR3.

This sequence joins TRBV7-8 and TRBJ1-1; a possible D gene is TRBD1 (5 bases). Sequencing used CD4+ or CD8+ T cells sorted from blood, obtained in a trial of the OX40 agonist ivuxolimab. The source is an adult with an advanced solid tumor such as melanoma, head and neck, liver or kidney cancer. The CDR3 nucleotides are TGTGCCAGCAGCTTAGGGAGGGGTGAAGCTTTCTTT. It is translated as CASSLGRGEAFF.